This paragraph covers one TCR beta chain sequence. At one end the junction does not follow the germline gene, possibly because of a read error. The CDR3 length is 14 residues. The germline V gene encodes CDR1 MGHRA and CDR2 YSYEKL. This record comes from a study of CD4 and CD8 cells across lung adenocarcinoma regions. Samples came from patients with localized non-small cell lung adenocarcinoma. TCRdb itself ran the PCR reads through MiXCR, one entry per CDR3 protein. This sample has over 15,000 distinct CDR3 sequences, with about 43% found just once. The rearrangement links TRBV4-1 to TRBJ2-4; D unresolved. This TCR came from a male donor with lung adenocarcinoma. The CD4 and CD8 labels of this study may be unreliable. The sequenced sample was CD4+ T cells from the margin of a lung tumor. Here the CDR3 reads CRGTPIGAKNTQYF. The CDR3, as DNA: TGCCGCGGCACGCCCATCGGAGCCAAAAATACGCAGTATTTC.